A single sample gave rise to the 14 T cell receptor beta chains below, sequenced in a study of cytomegalovirus exposure and HLA in healthy donors. The PCR employed 60 Vbeta primers together with 13 Jbeta primers. Generated by immunoSEQ multiplex PCR, the TCRdb table keeps only in-frame clones and is missing some. The sample shows around 110,000 clones, approximately 80% of them seen only once. The sample consisted of PBMCs. Source of these receptors: a woman under 30 in good health and CMV-seropositive.

CDR3 in DNA: TGCGCCAGCGGAATGGCGGGAGAGATCTACGAGCAGTACTTC. It yields the protein CASGMAGEIYEQYF. The gene calls are TRBV5-1 and TRBJ2-7, with 7 positions matching TRBD2. The CDR3 loop spans 14 amino acids. The trim removed 7 bases at V and 3 bases at J, leaving 10 bases unmatched. Germline V gene data show CDR1 as SGHRS and CDR2 as YFSETQ. The variable domain in full, completed from reference TRBV5-1 and TRBJ2-7, reads KAGVTQTPRYLIKTRGQQVTLSCSPISGHRSVSWYQQTPGQGLQFLFEYFSETQRNKGNFPGRFSGRQFSNSRSEMNVSTLELGDSALYLCASGMAGEIYEQYFGPGTRLTVT.

V and J are TRBV30 and TRBJ1-2; D is uncertain. The CDR3 length is 13 residues. The germline V gene has CDR1 GTSNPN and CDR2 SVGIG (reference sequence). The V and J ends lost 1 base and 6 bases respectively, with 12 bases between them. The CDR3 DNA is TGTGCCTGGAGTGGGACGGGAAGCAATGGCTACACCTTC. Translating gives CAWSGTGSNGYTF.

The V gene is TRBV10-3, the J gene TRBJ2-5, with D possibly TRBD2 on 6 matching bases. This CDR3 contains 12 residues. Looked up from germline, CDR1 is ENHRY and CDR2 is SYGVKD. V dropped 4 bases and J dropped 8 bases, with 11 bases sitting between them. CDR3 DNA: TGTGCCATCAGTGCGGAGGGCCTTACCCAGTACTTC. Protein sequence: CAISAEGLTQYF.

CDR3 residues: CASSETGLNTEAFF. The CDR3 DNA reads TGTGCCAGCAGTGAAACAGGTCTGAACACTGAAGCTTTCTTT. The genes are TRBV2 and TRBJ1-1; tentatively, D is TRBD1 (5 bases). The CDR3 has 14 amino acids. V was shortened by 2 bases and J by 0 bases, with 7 bases between the two germline ends. Germline CDR1 is SNHLY and CDR2 is FYNNEI.

The table lists this clone with a few counts. The rearrangement links TRBV29-1 to TRBJ1-2, with a tentative D call TRBD1 (5 bases). The V end lost 7 bases, the J end lost 4 bases, and 13 bases lay between the germline ends. Germline CDR1 SQVTM, CDR2 ANQGSEA. This CDR3 comprises 12 residues. For the CDR3, the DNA is TGCAGCGCGTTGACAGAATCCTATGGCTACACCTTC. This encodes CSALTESYGYTF. Full variable domain (rest looked up from reference TRBV29-1 and TRBJ1-2): SAVISQKPSRDICQRGTSLTIQCQVDSQVTMMFWYRQQPGQSLTLIATANQGSEATYESGFVIDKFPISRPNLTFSTLTVSNMSPEDSSIYLCSALTESYGYTFGSGTRLTVV.

The chain has TRBV10-1 and TRBJ2-1; D may be TRBD2 (5 bases). From germline, CDR1 is WNHNN and CDR2 SYGVQD (reference sequence). The V end was cut by 10 bases, the J end by 5 bases, with 9 bases between. The CDR3 extends over 11 amino acids. The CDR3 protein is CATGINNEQFF. The CDR3 DNA reads TGCGCCACCGGGATAAACAATGAGCAGTTCTTC.

This clone was picked up a small number of times. The rearrangement links TRBV5-1 to TRBJ1-1; D gene uncertain. The CDR3 runs 13 residues. Germline V gene sequence: CDR1 SGHRS, CDR2 YFSETQ. Trimming left V 4 bases short and J 5 bases short, with 12 bases between. The CDR3 loop is CASSPYSETEAFF. DNA for the CDR3: TGCGCCAGCAGCCCGTACTCGGAGACTGAAGCTTTCTTT.

The rearrangement joins TRBV4-2 to TRBJ2-5, with 15 nucleotides matching TRBD2. The length of the CDR3 is 17 residues. Looked up from germline, CDR1 is LGHNA and CDR2 is YNFKEQ. Trimming took 4 bases from V and 5 from J; bases not matched to a gene: 8. Here the CDR3 DNA reads TGTGCCAGCAGCCCCCGGACTAGCGGGAGGGCCGGGGAGACCCAGTACTTC. As protein: CASSPRTSGRAGETQYF.

The chain uses TRBV5-1 and TRBJ2-3; D ambiguous. The CDR3 totals 14 residues. Trimming took 2 bases from V and 0 from J, leaving 7 bases between them. Germline CDR1 and CDR2: SGHRS and YFSETQ. CDR3 region: CASSFDTSTDTQYF. The CDR3 DNA sequence: TGCGCCAGCAGCTTCGACACTAGCACAGATACGCAGTATTTT.

Of note for this clone: Different DNA sequences within this sample yield the same CDR3. The chain combines TRBV6-1 with TRBJ2-3; the D gene is possibly TRBD1 (5 bases). Trimming shortened V by 6 bases and J by 1 base, and 5 bases separated the two germline ends. The CDR3 extends over 12 amino acids. CDR1 and CDR2 from the germline V gene are MNHNS and SASEGT. CDR3 nucleotide sequence: TGTGCCAGCAGCAGGGGCACAGATACGCAGTATTTT. Translating it yields CASSRGTDTQYF.

V gene TRBV29-1 combines with J gene TRBJ2-6, with D perhaps TRBD1 (6 bases). Germline V lookup: CDR1 SQVTM, CDR2 ANQGSEA. Deletions cut 6 bases from V and 0 bases from J, with 12 bases between. CDR3 length equals 15 residues. The CDR3 DNA sequence: TGCAGCGTGTGGGACACTCGCTCTGGGGCCAACGTCCTGACTTTC. It yields the protein CSVWDTRSGANVLTF.

The V gene is TRBV25-1, the J gene TRBJ2-7; the D gene is possibly TRBD2 (5 bases). Germline V gene sequence: CDR1 MGHDK, CDR2 SYGVNS. The CDR3 runs 12 residues. Trimming took off 6 bases at V and 3 bases at J, with 9 bases between the two ends. The CDR3: CASSEGFYEQYF. In DNA, the CDR3 is TGTGCCAGCAGCGAGGGCTTCTACGAGCAGTACTTC.

The chain employs TRBV5-1 and TRBJ2-5; tentatively, D is TRBD1 (6 bases). The CDR3 runs to 14 residues. Per the germline V gene, CDR1 is SGHRS and CDR2 is YFSETQ. V gave up 4 bases and J gave up 5 bases, with 15 bases separating them. This CDR3 is CASSLGTPGETQYF. CDR3 nucleotide sequence: TGCGCCAGCAGCCTAGGGACACCCGGGGAGACCCAGTACTTC.

The chain carries TRBV19 and TRBJ1-5; 7 bases map to TRBD1. The CDR3 sequence is 16 residues long. CDR1 LNHDA and CDR2 SQIVND come from the germline V gene (reference sequence). Trimming cost V 3 bases and J 4 bases; bases outside gene matches: 9. The CDR3 DNA follows: TGTGCCAGTAGTATTCCAGGCAGGGGGAGGAATCAGCCCCAGCATTTT. Translation gives CASSIPGRGRNQPQHF.